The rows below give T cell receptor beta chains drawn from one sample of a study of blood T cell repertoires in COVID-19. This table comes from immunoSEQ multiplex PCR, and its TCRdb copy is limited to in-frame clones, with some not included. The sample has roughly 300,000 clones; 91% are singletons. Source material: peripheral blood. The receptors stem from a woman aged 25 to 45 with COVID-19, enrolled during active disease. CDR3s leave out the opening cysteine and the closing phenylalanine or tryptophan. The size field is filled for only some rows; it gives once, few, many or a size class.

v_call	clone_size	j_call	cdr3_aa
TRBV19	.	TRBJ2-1	ASSQGTSGRWRNEQF
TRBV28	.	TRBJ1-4	ASSSPTDSTTNEKLF
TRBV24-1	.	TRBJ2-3	ATSDFNADTQY
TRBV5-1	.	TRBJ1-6	ASGPDPNSPLH
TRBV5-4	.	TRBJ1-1	ASSSDRGAEAF
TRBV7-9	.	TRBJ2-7	ASSLSGQGPYEQY
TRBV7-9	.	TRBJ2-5	ASIDRSPETQY
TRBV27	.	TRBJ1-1	ASSALIGTANTEAF
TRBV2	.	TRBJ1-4	ASRTGGQGNEKLF
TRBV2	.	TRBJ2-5	ASSELASGDYQETQY
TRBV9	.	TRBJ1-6	ASSVGGNSPLH
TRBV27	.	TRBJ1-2	ASSPTRYYGYT
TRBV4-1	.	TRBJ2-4	ASSQESGRKNIQY
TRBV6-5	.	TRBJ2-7	ASRIPGQSSYEQY
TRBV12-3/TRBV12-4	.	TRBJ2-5	ASSGQARETQY
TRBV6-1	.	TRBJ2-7	ASSEGGGLSYEQY
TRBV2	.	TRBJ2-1	ASSESGNEQF
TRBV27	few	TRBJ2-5	ASSYGGTGRETQY
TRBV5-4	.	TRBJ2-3	ASSSNPLAGNTQY
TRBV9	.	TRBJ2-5	ASSVHAGRETQY
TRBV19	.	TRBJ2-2	ASSTGTDAGELF
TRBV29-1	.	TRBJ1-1	SVGPGLSTEAF
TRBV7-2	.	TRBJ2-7	ASSAADRAPGGRAYEQY
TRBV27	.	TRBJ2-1	ASSLNPGEGYNEQF